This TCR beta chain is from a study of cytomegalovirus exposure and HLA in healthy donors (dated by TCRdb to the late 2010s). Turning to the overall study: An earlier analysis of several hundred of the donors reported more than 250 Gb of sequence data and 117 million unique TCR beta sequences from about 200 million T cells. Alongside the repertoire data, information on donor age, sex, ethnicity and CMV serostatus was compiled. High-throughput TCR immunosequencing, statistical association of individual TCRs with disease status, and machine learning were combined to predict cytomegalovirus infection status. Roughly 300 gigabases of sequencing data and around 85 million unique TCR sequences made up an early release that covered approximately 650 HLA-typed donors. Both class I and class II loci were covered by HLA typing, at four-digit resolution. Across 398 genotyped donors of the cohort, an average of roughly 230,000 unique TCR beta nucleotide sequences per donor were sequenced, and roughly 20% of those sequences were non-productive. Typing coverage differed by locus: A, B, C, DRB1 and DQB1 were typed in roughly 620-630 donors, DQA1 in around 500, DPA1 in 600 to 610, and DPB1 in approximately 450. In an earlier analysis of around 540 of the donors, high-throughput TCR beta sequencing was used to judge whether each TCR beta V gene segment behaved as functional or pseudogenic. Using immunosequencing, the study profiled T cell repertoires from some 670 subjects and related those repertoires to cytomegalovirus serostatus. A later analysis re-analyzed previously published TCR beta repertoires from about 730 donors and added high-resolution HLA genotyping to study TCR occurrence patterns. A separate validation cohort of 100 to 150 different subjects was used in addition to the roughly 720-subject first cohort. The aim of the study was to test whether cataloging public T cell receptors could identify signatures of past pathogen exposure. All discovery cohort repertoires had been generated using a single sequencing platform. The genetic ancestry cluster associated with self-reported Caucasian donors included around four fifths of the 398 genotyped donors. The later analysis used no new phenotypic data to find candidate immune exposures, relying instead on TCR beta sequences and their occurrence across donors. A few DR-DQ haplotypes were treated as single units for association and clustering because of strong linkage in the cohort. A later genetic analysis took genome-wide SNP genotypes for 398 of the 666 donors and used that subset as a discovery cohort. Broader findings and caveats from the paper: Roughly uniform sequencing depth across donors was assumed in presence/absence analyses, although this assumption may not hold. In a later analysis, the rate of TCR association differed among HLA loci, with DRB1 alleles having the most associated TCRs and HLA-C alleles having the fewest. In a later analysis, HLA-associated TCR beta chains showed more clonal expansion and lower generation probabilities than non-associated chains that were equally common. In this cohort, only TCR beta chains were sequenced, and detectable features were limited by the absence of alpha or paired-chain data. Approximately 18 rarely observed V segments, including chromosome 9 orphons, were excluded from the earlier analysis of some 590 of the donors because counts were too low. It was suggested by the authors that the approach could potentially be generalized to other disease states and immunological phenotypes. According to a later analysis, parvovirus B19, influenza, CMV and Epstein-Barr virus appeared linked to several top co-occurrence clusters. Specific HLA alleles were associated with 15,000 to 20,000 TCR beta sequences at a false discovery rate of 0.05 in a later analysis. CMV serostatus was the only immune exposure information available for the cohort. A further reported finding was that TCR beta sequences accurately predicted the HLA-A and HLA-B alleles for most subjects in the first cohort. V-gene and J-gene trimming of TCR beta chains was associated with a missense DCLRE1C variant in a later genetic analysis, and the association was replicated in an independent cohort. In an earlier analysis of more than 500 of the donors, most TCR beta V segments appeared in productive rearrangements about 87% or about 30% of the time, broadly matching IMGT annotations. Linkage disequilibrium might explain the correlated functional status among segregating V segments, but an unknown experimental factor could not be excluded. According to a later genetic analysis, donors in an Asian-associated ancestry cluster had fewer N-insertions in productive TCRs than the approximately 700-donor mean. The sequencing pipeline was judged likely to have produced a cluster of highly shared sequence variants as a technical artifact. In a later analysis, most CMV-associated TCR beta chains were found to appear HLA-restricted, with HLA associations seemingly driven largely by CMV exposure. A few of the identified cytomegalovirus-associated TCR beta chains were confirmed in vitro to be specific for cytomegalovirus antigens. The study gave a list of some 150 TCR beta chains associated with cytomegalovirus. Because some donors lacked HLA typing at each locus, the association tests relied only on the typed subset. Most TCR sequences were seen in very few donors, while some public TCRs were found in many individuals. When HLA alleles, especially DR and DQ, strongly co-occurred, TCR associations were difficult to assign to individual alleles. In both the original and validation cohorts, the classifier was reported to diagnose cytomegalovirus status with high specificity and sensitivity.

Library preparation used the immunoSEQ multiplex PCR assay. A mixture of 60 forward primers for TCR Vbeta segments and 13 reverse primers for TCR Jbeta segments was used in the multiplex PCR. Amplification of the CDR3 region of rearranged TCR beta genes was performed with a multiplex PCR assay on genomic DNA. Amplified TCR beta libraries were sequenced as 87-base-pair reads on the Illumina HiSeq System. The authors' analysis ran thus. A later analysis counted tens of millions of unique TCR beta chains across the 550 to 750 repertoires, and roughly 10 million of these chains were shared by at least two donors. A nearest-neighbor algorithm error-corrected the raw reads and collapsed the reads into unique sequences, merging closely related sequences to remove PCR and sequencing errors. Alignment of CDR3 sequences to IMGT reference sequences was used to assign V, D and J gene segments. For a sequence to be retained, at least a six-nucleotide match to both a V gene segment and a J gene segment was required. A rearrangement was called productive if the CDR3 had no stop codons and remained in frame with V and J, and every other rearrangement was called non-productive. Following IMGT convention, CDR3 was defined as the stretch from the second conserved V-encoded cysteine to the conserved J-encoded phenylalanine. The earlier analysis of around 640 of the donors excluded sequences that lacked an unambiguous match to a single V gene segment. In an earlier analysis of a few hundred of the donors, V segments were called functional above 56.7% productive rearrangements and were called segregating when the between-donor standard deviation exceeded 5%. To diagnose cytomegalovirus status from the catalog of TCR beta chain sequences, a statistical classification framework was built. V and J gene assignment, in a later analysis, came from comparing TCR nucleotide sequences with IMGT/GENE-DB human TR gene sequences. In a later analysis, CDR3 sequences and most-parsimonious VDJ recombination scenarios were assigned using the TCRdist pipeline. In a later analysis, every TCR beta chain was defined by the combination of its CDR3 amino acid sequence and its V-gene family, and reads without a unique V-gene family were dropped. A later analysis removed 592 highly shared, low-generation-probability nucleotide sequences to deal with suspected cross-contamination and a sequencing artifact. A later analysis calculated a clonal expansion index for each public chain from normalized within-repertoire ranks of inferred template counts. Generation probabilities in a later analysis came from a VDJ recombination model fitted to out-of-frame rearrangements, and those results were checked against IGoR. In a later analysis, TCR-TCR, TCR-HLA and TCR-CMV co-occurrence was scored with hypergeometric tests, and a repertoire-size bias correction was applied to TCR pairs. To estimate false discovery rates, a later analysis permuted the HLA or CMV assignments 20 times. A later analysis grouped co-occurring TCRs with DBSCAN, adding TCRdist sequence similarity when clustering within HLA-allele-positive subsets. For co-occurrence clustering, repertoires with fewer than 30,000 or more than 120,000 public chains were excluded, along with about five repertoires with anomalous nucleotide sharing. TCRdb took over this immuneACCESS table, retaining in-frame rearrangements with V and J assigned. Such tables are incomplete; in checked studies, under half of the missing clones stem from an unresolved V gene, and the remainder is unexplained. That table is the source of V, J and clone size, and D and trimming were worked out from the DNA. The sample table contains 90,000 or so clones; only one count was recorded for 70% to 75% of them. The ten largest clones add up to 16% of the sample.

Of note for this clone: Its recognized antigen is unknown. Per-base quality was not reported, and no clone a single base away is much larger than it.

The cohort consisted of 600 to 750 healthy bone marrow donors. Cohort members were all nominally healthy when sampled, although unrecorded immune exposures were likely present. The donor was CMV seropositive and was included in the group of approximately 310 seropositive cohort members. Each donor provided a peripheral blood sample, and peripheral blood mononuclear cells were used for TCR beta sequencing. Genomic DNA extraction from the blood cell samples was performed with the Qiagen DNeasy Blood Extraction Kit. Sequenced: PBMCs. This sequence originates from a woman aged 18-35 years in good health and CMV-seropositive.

The CDR3 here reads CASSLRTAHEAFF. The bases read TGCGCCAGCAGCCTAAGGACAGCCCATGAAGCTTTCTTT. Recombination connected TRBV5-1 to TRBJ1-1; D gene: possibly TRBD1, on 6 matching bases. The germline V gene provides CDR1 SGHRS and CDR2 YFSETQ. The CDR3 numbers 13 residues from cysteine through phenylalanine. Only CDR3 DNA is held: 39 bases, read in frame from base 1. The junction carries 14 bases between V and J, which are trimmed by 4 bases and 7 bases respectively. Joined to the reference TRBV5-1 and TRBJ1-1 proteins, this CDR3 gives the full variable domain: KAGVTQTPRYLIKTRGQQVTLSCSPISGHRSVSWYQQTPGQGLQFLFEYFSETQRNKGNFPGRFSGRQFSNSRSEMNVSTLELGDSALYLCASSLRTAHEAFFGQGTRLTVV.